The 32 T cell receptor beta chains below all came from one sample that was sequenced in a study of T-cell reconstitution after alpha-beta-depleted transplantation in children. Library preparation (for TCRbeta) was performed with unique molecular identifiers. TCRdb fed the PCR reads into MiXCR, producing one record per CDR3 protein. Of under 300,000 distinct CDR3 sequences detected, around a tenth appear once; the ten largest clones hold 20% to 25%. Here the sequenced sample was peripheral blood, taken 180 days after TCRalphabeta/CD19-depleted stem cell transplant. The source is a male patient between 2 and 15 years old who had a stem cell transplant for chronic granulomatous disease, so the T cells may come from the graft donor.

This clonotype was observed many times. The V gene is TRBV28, the J gene TRBJ1-3; the match to TRBD1 covers 8 bases. This CDR3 region has 14 residues. Looked up from germline, CDR1 is MDHEN and CDR2 is SYDVKM. The J segment lost 2 bases and the V segment lost 6 bases, leaving 3 bases of the junction unmatched. The CDR3 bases are TGTGCCAGCAGGATGGACAGGGCTGGAAACACCATATATTTT. It translates to CASRMDRAGNTIYF.

CDR3 nucleotide sequence: TGTGCCAGCAGCTTAGTGTTGGGGGCGGCCAATGAGCAGTTCTTC. Protein sequence: CASSLVLGAANEQFF. The V and J genes are TRBV11-2 and TRBJ2-1; a possible D gene is TRBD1 (6 bases). Germline lookup yields CDR1 SGHAT and CDR2 FQNNGV. There are 15 residues in the CDR3. Between the trimmed V and J ends, which lost 1 base and 6 bases, there was a span of 13 bases.

This clonotype was observed many times. The chain combines TRBV20-1 with TRBJ2-7; 7 nucleotides match TRBD1. This CDR3 region has 14 residues. CDR1 and CDR2 (germline): DFQATT, SNEGSKA (reference sequence). Trimming took 0 bases from V and 3 from J; bases not matched to a gene: 5. CDR3 region: CSARDRQGFYEQYF. CDR3 nucleotides: TGCAGTGCTAGAGATAGACAGGGCTTCTACGAGCAGTACTTC.

This clonotype was observed many times. V usage is TRBV4-3 and J usage is TRBJ2-1; D could derive from TRBD1 or TRBD2 (6 bases each). V was pared by 6 bases and J by 2 bases, with 20 bases between. This CDR3 is 17 amino acids long. The germline CDR1 and CDR2 sequences are LGHNA and YSLEER. The CDR3 DNA reads as TGCGCCAGCAGTCGGGCCGGCGCCGGGGGCACCTACAATGAGCAGTTCTTC. The encoded protein is CASSRAGAGGTYNEQFF.

Notes on this clonotype: This could be a read error, since a much larger clone is one nucleotide away. The rearrangement uses TRBV7-6 and TRBJ2-3; 11 nucleotides agree with TRBD2. The V gene's germline CDR1 is SGHVS and CDR2 FNYEAQ. The CDR3 extends over 15 amino acids. In nucleotides, the CDR3 is TGTGCCTGCAGCTCTAGCGGGGGGTCCGTAGATACGCAGTATTTT. This translates into CACSSSGGSVDTQYF. Supplemented by reference TRBV7-6 and TRBJ2-3, the full variable domain reads GAGVSQSPRYKVTKRGQDVALRCDPISGHVSLYWYRQALGQGPEFLTYFNYEAQQDKSGLPNDRFSAERPEGSISTLTIQRTEQRDSAMYRCACSSSGGSVDTQYFGPGTRLTVL.

In its sample, this clonotype was seen many times. The rearrangement joins TRBV5-1 to TRBJ2-1, with D uncertain. The germline CDR1 and CDR2 sequences are SGHRS and YFSETQ. Trimming took off 0 bases at V and 2 bases at J, with 9 bases between the two ends. The CDR3 consists of 15 residues. The CDR3 reads CASSLEQEPYNEQFF. The CDR3 nucleotides read TGCGCCAGCAGCTTGGAGCAGGAGCCCTACAATGAGCAGTTCTTC.

This clonotype showed up many times. V and J are TRBV7-6 and TRBJ2-7, with D possibly being TRBD1 (5 bases). V was trimmed by 1 base and J by 3 bases, leaving 10 bases between them. The CDR3 has 14 residues. CDR1 is SGHVS and CDR2 is FNYEAQ in the germline V gene. The CDR3 DNA follows: TGTGCCAGCAGCTTAGGGGGCAGCGTCTACGAGCAGTACTTC. Translating gives CASSLGGSVYEQYF. Using reference TRBV7-6 and TRBJ2-7 for the parts outside the CDR3, the full variable domain is GAGVSQSPRYKVTKRGQDVALRCDPISGHVSLYWYRQALGQGPEFLTYFNYEAQQDKSGLPNDRFSAERPEGSISTLTIQRTEQRDSAMYRCASSLGGSVYEQYFGPGTRLTVT.

In this sample, this clonotype turned up many times. The V call is TRBV5-5, the J call TRBJ2-4; 9 nucleotides agree with TRBD2. Looked up from germline, CDR1 is SGHKS and CDR2 is YYEKEE (reference sequence). J was trimmed by 13 bases and V by 0 bases; bases with no gene match: 2. The CDR3 runs 12 residues. The DNA for the CDR3 is TGTGCCAGCAGCTTGGGACTAGCGGAACAGTACTTC. It yields the protein CASSLGLAEQYF.

Ten or more counts support this clonotype. The chain employs TRBV5-5 and TRBJ1-1; D is undetermined. V shed 5 bases and J shed 1 base, with 9 bases lying between them. This CDR3 has 13 residues. Germline V gives CDR1 SGHKS, CDR2 YYEKEE (reference sequence). The DNA of the CDR3 is TGTGCCAGCAGAAAACAAGGGAACACTGAAGCTTTCTTT. Its protein is CASRKQGNTEAFF.

Note on this clonotype: A junction boundary mismatches the germline segment, possibly from a read error. The chain uses TRBV13 and TRBJ2-3; TRBD2 agrees at 14 bases. Looked up from germline, CDR1 is PRHDT and CDR2 is FYEKMQ (reference sequence). The CDR3 runs to 17 residues. CDR3 loop: CASSLRLAGGGTDAQYF. The CDR3 coding sequence is TGTGCCAGCAGCTTACGACTAGCGGGAGGGGGCACAGATGCGCAGTATTTT.

This clonotype has at least ten counts. The chain joins TRBV7-9 to TRBJ2-1, with D unclear. V lost 8 bases and J 6 bases, leaving 8 bases between the germline ends. CDR1 and CDR2 from the germline V gene are SEHNR and FQNEAQ (reference sequence). This CDR3 is built from 11 residues. The DNA for the CDR3 is TGTGCCAGCCCCTTCGTCAATGAGCAGTTCTTC. Translation: CASPFVNEQFF.

The sample holds many counts of this clonotype. This chain connects TRBV28 to TRBJ2-3; D perhaps matches TRBD2 (5 bases). Trimming shortened V by 4 bases and J by 5 bases, and 13 bases separated the two germline ends. Germline CDR1 reads MDHEN; CDR2 reads SYDVKM. This CDR3 is built from 14 residues. The CDR3 DNA reads as TGTGCCAGCAGTTATTGGGAGAGTGAAGATACGCAGTATTTT. Amino acids: CASSYWESEDTQYF.

This clonotype has only a few counts. V usage is TRBV3-1 and J usage is TRBJ2-3, with a weak D call TRBD2 (5 bases). The V and J ends lost 2 bases and 2 bases respectively, with 8 bases between them. CDR1 and CDR2 (germline): LGHDT, YNNKEL (reference sequence). The CDR3 has 14 residues. CDR3: CASSQSGNTDTQYF. The CDR3 DNA reads as TGTGCCAGCAGCCAATCCGGGAACACAGATACGCAGTATTTT.

Of note for this clonotype: A much larger clone sits a single nucleotide away, making a read error possible. The J gene is TRBJ1-2, the V gene TRBV11-2; 8 nucleotides match TRBD1. The germline V gene encodes CDR1 SGHAT and CDR2 FQNNGV. This CDR3 contains 14 residues. The CDR3 nucleotides read TGTGCCAGCAGCCACAGGACAGGGCAGAGTGGCGACACCTTC. It yields the protein CASSHRTGQSGDTF.

This clonotype was counted ten times or more. The chain couples TRBV7-6 to TRBJ2-3; 10 bases agree with TRBD2. The CDR3 length is 17 residues. Looked up from germline, CDR1 is SGHVS and CDR2 is FNYEAQ. Unmatched junction bases numbered 16, after V lost 8 bases and J lost 5 bases. CDR3 in DNA: TGTGCCAGCTCAATAAGGGGGAAACTAGCGGGAAAAGATACGCAGTATTTT. This encodes CASSIRGKLAGKDTQYF. Using reference TRBV7-6 and TRBJ2-3 for the parts outside the CDR3, the full variable domain is GAGVSQSPRYKVTKRGQDVALRCDPISGHVSLYWYRQALGQGPEFLTYFNYEAQQDKSGLPNDRFSAERPEGSISTLTIQRTEQRDSAMYRCASSIRGKLAGKDTQYFGPGTRLTVL.

There are many counts of this clonotype. V usage is TRBV4-3 and J usage is TRBJ2-2; D is uncertain. Germline V lookup: CDR1 LGHNA, CDR2 YSLEER. V was trimmed by 1 base and J by 4 bases, leaving 7 bases between them. The CDR3 covers 14 residues. In nucleotides, the CDR3 is TGCGCCAGCAGCCAAGGGATCGTCACCGGGGAGCTGTTTTTT. Protein sequence: CASSQGIVTGELFF.

In its sample, this clonotype was seen many times. The CDR3 nucleotides are TGCAGTGCTAGAGAGCGGGAGTGGGCCAAAAACATTCAGTACTTC. This encodes CSAREREWAKNIQYF. The chain joins TRBV20-1 to TRBJ2-4, with 7 bases aligning to TRBD2. The V gene's germline CDR1 is DFQATT and CDR2 SNEGSKA (reference sequence). Unmatched junction bases numbered 3, after V lost 0 bases and J lost 1 base. The CDR3 covers 15 residues.

In its sample, this clonotype was seen once. A much bigger clone sits one base away, suggesting this may be a read error. The J gene is TRBJ2-7, the V gene TRBV20-1, with 7 bases that match TRBD2. V trimming: 0 bases; J trimming: 0 bases; junction bases outside the gene matches: 2. There are 14 residues in the CDR3. Germline V lookup: CDR1 DFQATT, CDR2 SNEGSKA (reference sequence). CDR3 in DNA: TGCAGTGCTAGAGAGCTAGCGGCCTCCTACGAGCAGTACTTC. Translating it yields CSARELAASYEQYF.

A word on this clonotype: A single base separates this from a much larger clone, so it may be a read error. The J gene is TRBJ2-1, the V gene TRBV28; 9 bases fit TRBD1. From germline, CDR1 is MDHEN and CDR2 SYDVKM. The CDR3 totals 15 residues. The CDR3 loop reads CASSFHRGQHNEQLF. The CDR3 nucleotides read TGTGCCAGCAGTTTCCACAGGGGGCAACACAATGAGCAGCTCTTC. Full variable domain (rest looked up from reference TRBV28 and TRBJ2-1): DVKVTQSSRYLVKRTGEKVFLECVQDMDHENMFWYRQDPGLGLRLIYFSYDVKMKEKGDIPEGYSVSREKKERFSLILESASTNQTSMYLCASSFHRGQHNEQLFGPGTRLTVL.

The table lists this clonotype with many counts. The V gene is TRBV12-3 or TRBV12-4, the J gene TRBJ2-7; D perhaps matches TRBD2 (5 bases). V was pared by 7 bases and J by 4 bases, with 14 bases between. The CDR3 has 13 amino acids. The CDR3 loop reads CASTRQEGYEQYF. The CDR3 nucleotides are TGTGCCAGCACTAGGCAAGAGGGATACGAGCAGTACTTC.

This clonotype showed up just once. This sequence may be a read error, since a much larger clone differs from it by one base. The chain is built from TRBV12-3 or TRBV12-4 and TRBJ1-1, with a tentative D call TRBD1 (5 bases). Trimming took off 1 base at V and 11 bases at J, with 8 bases between the two ends. CDR3 length: 11 residues. In DNA form, the CDR3 reads TGTGCCAGCAGTTTAGGCAAGGGGGCTTTCTTT. It translates to CASSLGKGAFF.

At least ten counts were recorded for this clonotype. The V gene is TRBV29-1, the J gene TRBJ1-5, with TRBD1 matching 9 bases. The CDR3 covers 17 residues. Germline V gene lookup returns CDR1 SQVTM and CDR2 ANQGSEA. After removal of 5 bases from V and 1 base from J, the junction contained 12 bases not matched to a gene. In DNA form, the CDR3 reads TGCAGCGTTTGCTGGGAGGGACAGGGCAGAAGCAATCAGCCCCAGCATTTT. Translated, it gives CSVCWEGQGRSNQPQHF.

This clonotype turned up a few times. This sequence joins TRBV25-1 and TRBJ2-7; tentatively, D is TRBD2 (5 bases). The CDR3 contains 13 residues. V lost 4 bases and J 5 bases, leaving 12 bases between the germline ends. Germline V gene data show CDR1 as MGHDK and CDR2 as SYGVNS. The CDR3 region is CASSGIGGNEQYF. The CDR3 nucleotides read TGTGCCAGCAGTGGAATTGGAGGTAACGAGCAGTACTTC.

In its sample, this clonotype was seen many times. The rearrangement uses TRBV30 and TRBJ2-7; D is tentatively TRBD1 or TRBD2 (5 bases each). Germline values: CDR1 GTSNPN, CDR2 SVGIG (reference sequence). The V end lost 5 bases, the J end lost 1 base, and 12 bases lay between the germline ends. This CDR3 is 13 amino acids long. The CDR3 DNA is TGTGCCTGGCTCCGGGACGTTTCCTACGAGCAGTACTTC. Protein sequence: CAWLRDVSYEQYF.

V and J are TRBV7-3 and TRBJ2-4; D is unresolved. This CDR3 has 13 amino acids. Trimming left V 3 bases short and J 2 bases short, with 5 bases between. The germline V gene encodes CDR1 SGHTA and CDR2 FQGTGA. The CDR3 loop reads CASSFDPKNIQYF. DNA of the CDR3: TGTGCCAGCAGCTTCGACCCCAAAAACATTCAGTACTTC.

This clonotype was found many times. This chain uses TRBV6-2 or TRBV6-3 with TRBJ2-5; 9 positions match TRBD1. Per the germline V gene, CDR1 is MNHEY and CDR2 is SVGEGT. V lost 2 bases, J lost 5 bases, and 9 bases stayed unmatched. The CDR3 spans 16 residues. CDR3 bases: TGTGCCAGCAGTTACCGAGGGACAGGGATTCGGGAGACCCAGTACTTC. This gives the protein CASSYRGTGIRETQYF.

In this sample, this clonotype turned up many times. The chain links TRBV28 to TRBJ2-3; 8 bases match TRBD2. The trim removed 7 bases at V and 4 bases at J, leaving 16 bases unmatched. Germline-derived CDR1 and CDR2 are MDHEN and SYDVKM. The CDR3 covers 17 residues. This CDR3 reads CASKVTSAGSGPDTQYF. DNA of the CDR3: TGTGCCAGCAAGGTGACTAGCGCGGGGTCAGGGCCAGATACGCAGTATTTT.

This clonotype came up many times. This sequence joins TRBV12-3 or TRBV12-4 and TRBJ2-7, with TRBD1 as a possible D gene (6 bases). This CDR3 has 16 amino acids. Trimming took 5 bases from V and 7 from J, leaving 24 bases between them. The CDR3 protein is CASSVLTGKTVWEQYF. In DNA form, the CDR3 reads TGTGCCAGCAGTGTTCTAACAGGGAAGACCGTCTGGGAGCAGTACTTC.

This clonotype was recorded at least ten times. The gene calls are TRBV12-3 or TRBV12-4 and TRBJ2-2; possibly TRBD2 for D (6 bases). The CDR3 is 15 amino acids. V was trimmed by 7 bases and J by 0 bases, leaving 12 bases between them. CDR3 in amino acids: CASTPGVTNTGELFF. The CDR3 DNA reads as TGTGCCAGCACCCCGGGAGTTACGAACACCGGGGAGCTGTTTTTT.

This clonotype was observed at least ten times. The V gene is TRBV20-1, the J gene TRBJ1-1, with a tentative D call TRBD1 (6 bases). V was shortened by 6 bases and J by 3 bases, with 14 bases between the two germline ends. Germline V CDR1 and CDR2: DFQATT, SNEGSKA (reference sequence). The CDR3 loop spans 13 amino acids. CDR3 DNA: TGCAGTGCCCTAACAGGGATACACACTGAAGCTTTCTTT. Protein product: CSALTGIHTEAFF.

The sample holds many counts of this clonotype. The chain employs TRBV7-3 and TRBJ2-1; 9 bases line up with TRBD1. The CDR3 spans 17 residues. Germline trimming cut 3 bases from V and 8 bases from J; bases unmatched to any gene: 14. The germline V gene has CDR1 SGHTA and CDR2 FQGTGA. Here the CDR3 DNA reads TGTGCCAGCAGCTTCCGGGACAGGGATTTTTGGGTCGATGAGCAGTTCTTC. As protein: CASSFRDRDFWVDEQFF.

As to this clonotype: A much larger clone lies a single base off, so this may be a read error. The chain combines TRBV7-6 with TRBJ2-2; TRBD2 agrees at 8 bases. With 5 bases clipped from V and 0 bases from J, the junction kept 5 bases outside the gene matches. CDR3 length equals 16 residues. Germline CDR1 reads SGHVS; CDR2 reads FNYEAQ. The CDR3 loop reads CASSQTSGTNTGELFF. The CDR3 region has the DNA TGTGCCAGCAGCCAAACTAGCGGCACGAACACCGGGGAGCTGTTTTTT.